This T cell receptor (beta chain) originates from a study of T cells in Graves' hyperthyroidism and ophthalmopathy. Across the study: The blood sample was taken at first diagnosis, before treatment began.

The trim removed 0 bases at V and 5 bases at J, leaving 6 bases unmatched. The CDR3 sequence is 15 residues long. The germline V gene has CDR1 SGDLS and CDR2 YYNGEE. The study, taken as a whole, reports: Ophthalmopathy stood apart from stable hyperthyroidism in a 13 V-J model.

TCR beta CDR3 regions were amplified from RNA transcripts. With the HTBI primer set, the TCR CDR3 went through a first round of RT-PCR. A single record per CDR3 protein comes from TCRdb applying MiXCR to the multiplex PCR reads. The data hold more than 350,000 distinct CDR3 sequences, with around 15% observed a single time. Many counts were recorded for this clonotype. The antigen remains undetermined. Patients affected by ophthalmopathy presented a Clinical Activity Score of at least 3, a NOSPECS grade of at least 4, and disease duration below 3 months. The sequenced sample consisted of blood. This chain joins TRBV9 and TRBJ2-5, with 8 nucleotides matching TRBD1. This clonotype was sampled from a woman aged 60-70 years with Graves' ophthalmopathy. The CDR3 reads CASSVAGQDGETQYF. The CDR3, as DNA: TGTGCCAGCAGCGTAGCGGGACAGGATGGGGAGACCCAGTACTTC.